A selection of T cell receptor beta chains follows, all from one sample in a study of blood T cell repertoires in COVID-19. Sequenced by immunoSEQ multiplex PCR; TCRdb stores in-frame clones only, minus some. Among 330,000 or so clones, about 91% were seen once, and the ten largest hold 9.5% to 10%. The sample comprised peripheral blood. These receptors were obtained from a young man with COVID-19, enrolled during active disease. CDR3s include the opening cysteine and the closing phenylalanine or tryptophan. A D gene is named only where the DNA matches it firmly. Expanded clones are given a class, and other clones once, few, many or no size at all.

TRBJ2-2 | - | TRBV19 | TRBD2 | TGTGCCAGTAGTAAGGACCACAGGGGCCAACGGACTAGCGGCCCCGGGGAGCTGTTTTTT | CASSKDHRGQRTSGPGELFF
TRBJ2-5 | - | TRBV9 | TRBD2 | TGTGCCAGCGGAGAACTAGCGGGGGGGCCAGGGGAGACCCAGTACTTC | CASGELAGGPGETQYF
TRBJ1-6 | - | TRBV2 | - | TGTGCCAGCAGTCAGGCCCTGAATTCACCCCTCCACTTT | CASSQALNSPLHF
TRBJ1-5 | - | TRBV12-3/TRBV12-4 | TRBD1 | TGTGCCAGCATTCAGGGGGGAAATCAGCCCCAGCATTTT | CASIQGGNQPQHF
TRBJ2-1 | - | TRBV6-5 | - | TGTGCCAGCAGTTACTCCGCCTCGGGCAATGAGCAGTTCTTC | CASSYSASGNEQFF
TRBJ2-5 | - | TRBV28 | TRBD1 | TGTGCCAGCAGTTCAGGACAGGGGAGAGAGACCCAGTACTTC | CASSSGQGRETQYF
TRBJ1-5 | few | TRBV24-1 | TRBD1 | TGTGCCACCAGCGCACAGGGGGGGATTAGCAATCAGCCCCAGCATTTT | CATSAQGGISNQPQHF
TRBJ1-6 | - | TRBV6-5 | TRBD1 | TGTGCCAGCAGTTACTTGACAGGGGGGTTGAATTCACCCCTCCACTTT | CASSYLTGGLNSPLHF
TRBJ1-2 | - | TRBV7-2 | - | TGTGCCAGCAGCTTAGATCCCGGCTATGGCTACACCTTC | CASSLDPGYGYTF
TRBJ1-3 | - | TRBV10-3 | - | TGTGCCATCGGGGGGTCTGGAAACACCATATATTTT | CAIGGSGNTIYF
TRBJ1-3 | - | TRBV6-2/TRBV6-3 | - | TGTGCCAGCAGCCCCACTCGGCAGGGATACCCCGGCGGAAACACCATATATTTT | CASSPTRQGYPGGNTIYF
TRBJ2-7 | - | TRBV29-1 | - | TGCAGCGCCGAGGGGCGGGGTATCCGCGAGCAGTACTTC | CSAEGRGIREQYF
TRBJ2-2 | - | TRBV10-3 | - | - | CAISESYMTFGELFF
TRBJ2-7 | - | TRBV15 | - | TGTGCCACCAGCAGAGATCTCAGGACAACCTACGAGCAGTACTTC | CATSRDLRTTYEQYF
TRBJ2-3 | few | TRBV29-1 | - | TGCAGCGTTGAAGGCAACGACAGAGATACGCAGTATTTT | CSVEGNDRDTQYF
TRBJ2-7 | - | TRBV27 | - | TGTGCCAGCAGTTCTACAGGGTTGTCCTACGAGCAGTACTTC | CASSSTGLSYEQYF
TRBJ1-3 | - | TRBV4-2 | - | TGTGCCAGCAGCCAACATCTCCGCGGGGTCTCTGGAAACACCATATATTTT | CASSQHLRGVSGNTIYF
TRBJ2-7 | once | TRBV28 | TRBD2 | TGTGCCAGCAGTTTAGCTGGGGGGGGGAACGAGCAGTACTTC | CASSLAGGGNEQYF
TRBJ2-7 | - | TRBV6-5 | - | TGTGCCAGCAGTTACTCGAAGGGGGTTTACGAGCAGTACTTC | CASSYSKGVYEQYF
TRBJ2-7 | - | TRBV3-1/TRBV3-2 | TRBD1 | TGTGCCAGCAGCTACGGACAGGGTTCCTACGAGCAGTACTTC | CASSYGQGSYEQYF
TRBJ2-3 | few | TRBV4-2 | TRBD2 | TGTGCCAGCAGCCAAGAGGGGACTAGCCTCACTAGCACAGATACGCAGTATTTT | CASSQEGTSLTSTDTQYF
TRBJ1-5 | - | TRBV15 | - | TGTGCCACCAGCAGCATACTGTATAGCAATCAGCCCCAGCATTTT | CATSSILYSNQPQHF
TRBJ2-2 | - | TRBV5-1 | TRBD1 | TGCGCCAGCAGCTTGCTTGGGACAGCGAACACCGGGGAGCTGTTTTTT | CASSLLGTANTGELFF
TRBJ1-4 | - | TRBV2 | TRBD1 | TGTGCCAGCAGCCGGGACAGGGGGGATGAAAAACTGTTTTTT | CASSRDRGDEKLFF
TRBJ1-1 | - | TRBV6-5 | - | TGTGCCAGCAGCCGCAGGGAGAACACTGAAGCTTTCTTT | CASSRRENTEAFF
TRBJ1-2 | - | TRBV6-1 | - | TGTGCCAGCAGTGAAGGGGCAGGGGCCTTCTATGGCTACACCTTC | CASSEGAGAFYGYTF
TRBJ1-1 | - | TRBV6-5 | - | TGTGCCAGCAGTTATGAGAGGGACACTGAAGCTTTCTTT | CASSYERDTEAFF
TRBJ2-5 | - | TRBV7-3 | TRBD2 | TGTGCCAGCAGCTCGGGGGGGATTGGGACCCAGTACTTC | CASSSGGIGTQYF
TRBJ1-5 | - | TRBV24-1 | - | TGTGCCACCAGTGAAAGGGGAGGAAATCAGCCCCAGCATTTT | CATSERGGNQPQHF
TRBJ2-5 | - | TRBV18 | TRBD2 | TGTGCCAGCTCACAGACTAGCGGGAGTGAGACCCAGTACTTC | CASSQTSGSETQYF
TRBJ1-3 | - | TRBV4-3 | TRBD1 | TGCGCCAGCAGCCAAGATGGGACAGGGAGCTATAATGGAAACACCATATATTTT | CASSQDGTGSYNGNTIYF
TRBJ1-2 | - | TRBV15 | TRBD1 | TGTGCCACCAGCTCACAGGGGTTAGGTGGCTACACCTTC | CATSSQGLGGYTF
TRBJ1-1 | - | TRBV5-6 | TRBD1 | TGTGCCAGCAGCGCCGGGACAGGGAACACTGAAGCTTTCTTT | CASSAGTGNTEAFF
TRBJ1-1 | - | TRBV12-3/TRBV12-4 | - | TGTGCCAGCAATAGAGCGGGGACTGAAGCTTTCTTT | CASNRAGTEAFF
TRBJ2-7 | - | TRBV19 | TRBD1 | TGTGCCAGTAGTTCGGGTACAGGGGTTGTCGAGCAGTACTTC | CASSSGTGVVEQYF